What follows are 14 T cell receptor beta chains derived from one specimen sequenced in a study of T cell repertoires and Cas9 in healthy adults. The repertoire was sequenced with immunoSEQ multiplex PCR; TCRdb's copy has only in-frame clones and lacks some. This table holds about 22,000 clones, 80% to 95% found once. Sequenced sample: CD4+ effector T cells (CD127+, CD25-, CD137-, CD154-) from PBMCs; culture status not recorded. These receptors all come from a human donor in good health.

J is TRBJ1-2 and V is TRBV5-6; 8 bases line up with TRBD1. This CDR3 spans 15 amino acids. With V trimmed by 3 bases and J by 6 bases, 10 bases remained unmatched. Germline V gene data show CDR1 as SGHDT and CDR2 as YYEEEE. CDR3 sequence: CASSSKGPGGHGYTF. CDR3 sequence (DNA): TGTGCCAGCAGCTCGAAGGGGCCAGGGGGCCATGGCTACACCTTC.

The V and J genes are TRBV7-2 and TRBJ1-5; TRBD1 is a possible D gene (6 bases). The CDR3 sequence is 15 residues long. V gave up 0 bases and J gave up 7 bases, with 13 bases separating them. The V gene's germline CDR1 is SGHTA and CDR2 FQGNSA. In nucleotides, the CDR3 is TGTGCCAGCAGCTTAGCGGGGGGGGCGGCGCAGCCCCAGCATTTT. Protein product: CASSLAGGAAQPQHF. Combining the CDR3 with reference TRBV7-2 and TRBJ1-5 gives the whole variable domain GAGVSQSPSNKVTEKGKDVELRCDPISGHTALYWYRQSLGQGLEFLIYFQGNSAPDKSGLPSDRFSAERTGGSVSTLTIQRTQQEDSAVYLCASSLAGGAAQPQHFGDGTRLSIL.

The chain couples TRBV4-1 to TRBJ1-5; 8 positions match TRBD1. This CDR3 region has 15 residues. With V trimmed by 4 bases and J by 8 bases, 10 bases remained unmatched. Germline assignment: CDR1 MGHRA and CDR2 YSYEKL. CDR3: CASSRVGQASKPQHF. For the CDR3, the DNA is TGCGCCAGCAGCCGAGTGGGACAGGCCAGTAAGCCCCAGCATTTT.

The rearrangement uses TRBV7-2 and TRBJ1-3, with a possible D match to TRBD1 (5 bases). This CDR3 is built from 18 residues. In germline, CDR1 is SGHTA, CDR2 FQGNSA. V lost 5 bases and J 0 bases, leaving 20 bases between the germline ends. The CDR3 here is CASSLAGLSGSSGNTIYF. CDR3 sequence (DNA): TGTGCCAGCAGCCTTGCGGGACTTTCTGGGAGCTCTGGAAACACCATATATTTT.

This clone was counted between two and nine times. The chain combines TRBV5-1 with TRBJ2-3, with TRBD2 matching over 9 bases. V shed 4 bases, J shed 2 bases, and the junction held 8 bases outside the gene matches. Germline V lookup: CDR1 SGHRS, CDR2 YFSETQ. This CDR3 spans 16 amino acids. DNA for the CDR3: TGCGCCAGCAGCCTTGCGGGGGGGCGGGACACAGATACGCAGTATTTT. This encodes CASSLAGGRDTDTQYF.

V and J are TRBV7-8 and TRBJ2-2; TRBD2 is a possible D gene (7 bases). Trimming took 5 bases from V and 3 from J, leaving 16 bases between them. The length of the CDR3 is 16 residues. The germline CDR1 and CDR2 sequences are SGHVS and FQNEAQ. CDR3 loop: CASSPRRGGYTGELFF. The CDR3 DNA reads TGTGCCAGCAGCCCCCGGAGGGGGGGCTACACCGGGGAGCTGTTTTTT. The full variable domain, with the rest looked up from reference TRBV7-8 and TRBJ2-2, is GAGVSQSPRYKVAKRGQDVALRCDPISGHVSLFWYQQALGQGPEFLTYFQNEAQLDKSGLPSDRFFAERPEGSVSTLKIQRTQQEDSAVYLCASSPRRGGYTGELFFGEGSRLTVL.

The V gene is TRBV7-8, the J gene TRBJ2-5, with D tentatively TRBD1 (5 bases). The germline V gene has CDR1 SGHVS and CDR2 FQNEAQ. V lost 5 bases to trimming and J lost 2 bases, with 9 bases between them. This CDR3 is built from 13 residues. The CDR3 DNA sequence: TGTGCCAGCAGCCAGGGTGGACAAGAGACCCAGTACTTC. Protein product: CASSQGGQETQYF.

The chain combines TRBV9 with TRBJ2-3, with 9 nucleotides matching TRBD2. The CDR3 is 16 amino acids. Germline loops: CDR1 SGDLS, CDR2 YYNGEE. The V and J ends lost 0 bases and 6 bases, in that order; junction bases with no gene match: 8. The CDR3 sequence is CASSVESSGKWDTQYF. The CDR3 coding sequence is TGTGCCAGCAGCGTAGAGTCTAGCGGGAAGTGGGATACGCAGTATTTT.

This clone was detected once. One end of the junction fails to match germline, which may point to a read error. The sample carries other DNA sequences with the same CDR3. The DNA of the CDR3 is TGCGCCAGCAATGACTTAGAAGAAGCAAACACTGGGGAGCTGTTTTTT. Translated: CASNDLEEANTGELFF. The rearrangement uses TRBV5-1 and TRBJ2-2; D unresolved. The CDR3 loop spans 16 amino acids. Germline V gene data show CDR1 as SGHRS and CDR2 as YFSETQ. Complete variable domain (other parts from reference TRBV5-1 and TRBJ2-2): KAGVTQTPRYLIKTRGQQVTLSCSPISGHRSVSWYQQTPGQGLQFLFEYFSETQRNKGNFPGRFSGRQFSNSRSEMNVSTLELGDSALYLCASNDLEEANTGELFFGEGSRLTVL.

J is TRBJ2-1 and V is TRBV28, with D hard to call. CDR1 and CDR2 from the germline V gene are MDHEN and SYDVKM. The CDR3 runs 14 residues. V was clipped by 6 bases and J by 3 bases, with 12 bases between them. CDR3 in DNA: TGTGCCAGCAGCCCCCCCTCACGCTACAATGAGCAGTTCTTC. Amino acids: CASSPPSRYNEQFF.

For the CDR3, the DNA is TGTGCCATCAGTGAACAGGGGTTAGATACGCAGTATTTT. This gives the protein CAISEQGLDTQYF. The chain uses TRBV10-3 and TRBJ2-3; 7 bases fit TRBD1. Germline lookup yields CDR1 ENHRY and CDR2 SYGVKD. Trimming cost V 3 bases and J 5 bases; bases outside gene matches: 2. The CDR3 totals 13 residues.

The chain uses TRBV5-1 and TRBJ2-1; 10 bases are shared with TRBD2. CDR1 is SGHRS and CDR2 is YFSETQ in the germline V gene. V gave up 2 bases and J gave up 0 bases; unmatched junction bases: 17. The CDR3 sequence is 21 residues long. The CDR3 coding sequence is TGCGCCAGCAGCTTCTCCTTAGCGGGAGGTCTGCGGCAGAGCTCCTACAATGAGCAGTTCTTC. Amino acid sequence: CASSFSLAGGLRQSSYNEQFF.

The chain links TRBV6-4 to TRBJ1-1; 8 bases line up with TRBD1. Germline CDR1 MRHNA, CDR2 SNTAGT. The ends lost 6 bases at V and 0 bases at J; junction bases unmatched: 6. CDR3 length: 15 residues. The CDR3 sequence: CASSRRTGLNTEAFF. The CDR3 DNA reads as TGTGCCAGCAGCCGCCGGACAGGGTTGAACACTGAAGCTTTCTTT.

CDR3 protein: CASSRGRGGTDSPLHF. Written as DNA, the CDR3 is TGTGCCAGCAGCCGAGGAAGGGGTGGGACGGATTCACCCCTCCACTTT. V is TRBV7-2 and J is TRBJ1-6; TRBD1 might be the D (5 bases). Germline V CDR1 and CDR2: SGHTA, FQGNSA. The CDR3 is 16 residues long. V lost 5 bases to trimming and J lost 8 bases, with 19 bases between them.